This T cell receptor beta chain was identified in a study of T cell changes during pregnancy in multiple sclerosis (dated by TCRdb to between 2018 and 2020). Concerning the study at large: Changes in the T cell repertoire over the course of pregnancy were examined in this study in women with multiple sclerosis.

The method behind the library was the immunoSEQ multiplex PCR assay. TCRdb carries this immuneACCESS record with in-frame sequences only. Its versions omit some clonotypes, under half of them owing to an unresolved V gene in the studies checked, with the rest unexplained. For this sample there are tens of thousands of clones; around 90% appear just once. The top ten clones comprise approximately 0.27% of the sample. Its CDR3 holds 13 amino acids, cysteine through phenylalanine. Only the CDR3 part of the read is kept: 39 bases, read in frame from the first base. Trimming removed 4 bases from V and 3 bases from J, leaving 9 bases between the germline ends. CDR1 and CDR2, looked up from the germline V gene, are ENHRY and SYGVKD. As concerns this clone: It has no known antigen specificity. It has no much larger one-base neighbor in the sample; base qualities were not kept.

Sequencing used CD4+ T cells from peripheral blood mononuclear cells, obtained in the second trimester of pregnancy. The rearrangement joined TRBV10-3 to TRBJ1-2; too little of a D gene remains to name it. The receptor was derived from a female donor with multiple sclerosis, enrolled in a pregnancy study. The CDR3 region: CAISGSRHYGYTF. The DNA sequence reads TGTGCCATCAGTGGGTCCAGGCACTATGGCTACACCTTC.